The following is a TCR beta chain sequence with its context. The data stem from a study of blood T cell repertoires in COVID-19. TCRdb's copy holds only in-frame clones and misses some; the assay was immunoSEQ multiplex PCR. The sample records around 180,000 clones, 88% being singletons. Germline CDR1 and CDR2: LGHDT and YNNKEL (reference sequence). This CDR3 is built from 11 residues. The V end was cut by 4 bases, the J end by 7 bases, with 7 bases between. The chain couples TRBV3-1 (or the pseudogene TRBV3-2) to TRBJ1-2; no clear D gene. This receptor was obtained from a man in his sixties with acute or convalescent COVID-19. The sample was peripheral blood. The CDR3 bases are TGTGCCAGCAGCCGGGCCAGTGGCTACACCTTC. Translation gives CASSRASGYTF.